Each of the 14 T cell receptor beta chains below was sequenced from the same sample in a study of control samples from healthy donors and cancer patients. Method: immunoSEQ multiplex PCR; TCRdb's copy keeps in-frame clones and lacks some. The sample includes 150,000 or so clones, just over 85% of them seen just once. Sequenced input: blood. The receptors come from a young man in good health.

This chain links TRBV27 with TRBJ2-1; D tentatively reads TRBD1 or TRBD2 (6 bases each). The CDR3 runs to 14 residues. Germline CDR1 and CDR2: MNHEY and SMNVEV (reference sequence). V was cut by 5 bases and J by 4 bases, with 12 bases left in between. CDR3 protein: CASSPEGGYNEQFF. CDR3 DNA sequence: TGTGCCAGCAGTCCCGAAGGGGGGTACAATGAGCAGTTCTTC.

The V and J genes are TRBV27 and TRBJ2-7; 10 bases align to TRBD2. The CDR3 sequence is 13 residues long. Trimming took 6 bases from V and 3 from J; bases not matched to a gene: 2. The germline gives CDR1 MNHEY, CDR2 SMNVEV (reference sequence). DNA for the CDR3: TGTGCCAGCAGACTAGCGGGGAACTACGAGCAGTACTTC. Protein: CASRLAGNYEQYF.

This clone came up many times. The rearrangement links TRBV7-9 to TRBJ1-2; tentative D call: TRBD1 (5 bases). This CDR3 is 12 amino acids long. Trimming took 5 bases from V and 2 from J, leaving 6 bases between them. Germline CDR1 is SEHNR and CDR2 is FQNEAQ (reference sequence). CDR3: CASSEGNYGYTF. The DNA of the CDR3 is TGTGCCAGCAGCGAGGGGAACTATGGCTACACCTTC.

This sequence joins TRBV5-1 and TRBJ2-2; TRBD2 matches 11 bases. The ends lost 4 bases at V and 0 bases at J; junction bases unmatched: 8. This CDR3 spans 18 amino acids. Germline CDR1 is SGHRS and CDR2 is YFSETQ. CDR3 DNA sequence: TGCGCCAGCAGCCCCCTTCCTAGCGGGGGGACGAACACCGGGGAGCTGTTTTTT. Translation: CASSPLPSGGTNTGELFF.

This clone was seen once. V gene TRBV6-1 combines with J gene TRBJ1-3; D not certain. V was clipped by 0 bases and J by 2 bases, with 8 bases between them. Per the germline V gene, CDR1 is MNHNS and CDR2 is SASEGT. The CDR3 consists of 15 residues. The CDR3 loop reads CASSEAPGAGNTIYF. The DNA for the CDR3 is TGTGCCAGCAGTGAAGCGCCCGGGGCTGGAAACACCATATATTTT.

In its sample, this clone was seen once. The rearrangement links TRBV19 to TRBJ1-1; TRBD1 aligns across 8 bases. Germline lookup yields CDR1 LNHDA and CDR2 SQIVND (reference sequence). V lost 5 bases and J lost 6; bases outside the gene matches: 11. The CDR3 sequence is 15 residues long. The CDR3 here is CASSSLTGDRAEAFF. In nucleotides, the CDR3 is TGTGCCAGTAGTTCGTTGACAGGGGATAGGGCTGAAGCTTTCTTT.

In regard to this clone: Within the sample, other DNA sequences also encode this same CDR3. This chain links TRBV5-5 with TRBJ2-7, with 7 bases lining up with TRBD1. This CDR3 contains 14 residues. The V segment lost 4 bases and the J segment 4 bases; nucleotides outside the gene matches: 8. Germline V gene lookup returns CDR1 SGHKS and CDR2 YYEKEE (reference sequence). CDR3 nucleotide sequence: TGTGCCAGCAGCCTGGGGCAGGGGGAATACGAGCAGTACTTC. Protein sequence: CASSLGQGEYEQYF.

The table lists this clone with a count of one. V usage is TRBV18 and J usage is TRBJ2-5, with D possibly TRBD2 on 5 matching bases. The CDR3 has 13 amino acids. Per germline, CDR1 KGHSH and CDR2 LQKENI. The germline V and J ends were trimmed by 8 bases and 5 bases, with 15 bases remaining between them. For the CDR3, the DNA is TGTGCCAGCCGATACGAGGGAATTGAGACCCAGTACTTC. Its protein product is CASRYEGIETQYF.

V is TRBV7-8 and J is TRBJ1-4; a possible D gene is TRBD1 (5 bases). The V and J ends lost 5 bases and 0 bases respectively, with 7 bases between them. The germline V gene encodes CDR1 SGHVS and CDR2 FQNEAQ. This CDR3 is 14 amino acids long. The CDR3 sequence: CASSPTATNEKLFF. CDR3 sequence (DNA): TGTGCCAGCAGCCCGACAGCAACTAATGAAAAACTGTTTTTT.

The J gene is TRBJ2-2, the V gene TRBV10-1, with 10 bases fitting TRBD1. The CDR3 covers 15 residues. The germline V gene has CDR1 WNHNN and CDR2 SYGVQD (reference sequence). The J segment lost 3 bases and the V segment lost 10 bases, leaving 8 bases of the junction unmatched. Here the CDR3 reads CATSTGGRDTGELFF. The CDR3 DNA is TGCGCCACCTCGACAGGGGGCAGGGACACCGGGGAGCTGTTTTTT.

The chain carries TRBV6-5 and TRBJ2-5; 7 nucleotides match TRBD1. Germline V gives CDR1 MNHEY, CDR2 SVGAGI. V gave up 5 bases and J gave up 4 bases; unmatched junction bases: 7. The length of the CDR3 is 14 residues. This CDR3 reads CASSRDREGETQYF. In DNA form, the CDR3 reads TGTGCCAGCAGTAGAGACAGGGAAGGAGAGACCCAGTACTTC.

DNA of the CDR3: TGTGCCAGCAGTTACTTTACAGGGGAAGCTTTCTTT. It encodes CASSYFTGEAFF. The V gene is TRBV6-5, the J gene TRBJ1-1, with D possibly matching TRBD1 (6 bases). The CDR3 covers 12 residues. The V gene's germline CDR1 is MNHEY and CDR2 SVGAGI. The V end was cut by 1 base, the J end by 8 bases, with 8 bases between.

V and J are TRBV3-1 (or the pseudogene TRBV3-2) and TRBJ2-5; 11 bases are shared with TRBD1. With V trimmed by 4 bases and J by 5 bases, 0 bases remained unmatched. The CDR3 runs 13 residues. Germline CDR1 is LGHDT and CDR2 is YNNKEL (reference sequence). The DNA of the CDR3 is TGTGCCAGCAGCCGGGACAGGGGGGAGACCCAGTACTTC. Residues: CASSRDRGETQYF.

The genes are TRBV18 and TRBJ2-4; D may match TRBD1 or TRBD2 (6 bases each). The germline V gene has CDR1 KGHSH and CDR2 LQKENI. The ends were cut back, 3 bases at V and 3 bases at J, with 18 bases in the middle. The CDR3 runs to 17 residues. The CDR3 loop reads CASSPPRAQGGKNIQYF. The CDR3 region has the DNA TGTGCCAGCTCACCCCCCAGAGCACAGGGAGGCAAAAACATTCAGTACTTC.